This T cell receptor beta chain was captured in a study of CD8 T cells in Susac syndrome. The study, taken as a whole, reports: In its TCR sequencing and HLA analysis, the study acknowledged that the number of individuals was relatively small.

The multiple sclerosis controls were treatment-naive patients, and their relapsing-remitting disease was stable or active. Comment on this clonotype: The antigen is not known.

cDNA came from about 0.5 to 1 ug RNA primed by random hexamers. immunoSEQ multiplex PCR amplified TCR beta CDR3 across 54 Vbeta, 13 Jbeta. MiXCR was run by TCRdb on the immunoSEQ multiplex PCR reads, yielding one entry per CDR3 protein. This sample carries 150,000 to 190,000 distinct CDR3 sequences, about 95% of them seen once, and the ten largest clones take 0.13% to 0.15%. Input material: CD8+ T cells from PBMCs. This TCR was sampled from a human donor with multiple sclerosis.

The CDR3 sequence: CASSFRGGGSYEQYV. The CDR3 DNA reads as TGTGCCAGCAGTTTCAGGGGAGGGGGCTCCTACGAGCAGTACGTC. The rearrangement joins TRBV27 to TRBJ2-7; TRBD2 is a possible D gene (7 bases). The V and J ends lost 3 bases and 0 bases respectively, with 12 bases between them. The CDR3 length is 15 residues. Germline values: CDR1 MNHEY, CDR2 SMNVEV (reference sequence).